Given below is one TCR beta chain in context. The antigen this receptor binds is unknown. No base qualities exist here, and no much larger clone lies one base off it. This record belongs to a study of blood T cells in healthy people across ages (dated by TCRdb to between 2015 and 2016). Looking at the study overall: In model experiments, roughly one uniquely barcoded TCR beta cDNA molecule per two T cells was captured by template switching. Donors were grouped into four age groups: young (average 16 years), middle-aged (39), aged (around 56) and long-lived (approximately 75). To track age-related changes in TCR beta repertoire diversity, the study relied on deep sequencing normalized with unique cDNA molecular identifiers. The study analyzed two additional independent replicas of 1 million unique cDNA reads from the same blood draw for two donors, one aged 18 to 29 and one aged 80 or older. To avoid experimental bias, donors of different ages were randomly spread across the sequencing lanes.

What the research found in general, with its limitations: As age increased, observed TCR beta diversity per million T cells dropped in a roughly linear way, and a significant reduction was already evident by age 40. There was a strong correlation between observed TCR beta diversity and the percentage of naive T cells measured by flow cytometry. Since profiling was done on bulk unsorted PBMCs, naive and antigen-experienced compartments could not be conclusively compared. Compared with the aged group, more naive CD4+ T cells, fewer expanded clones and increased TCR diversity were shown by the long-lived group, suggesting age selection. Estimates of total diversity based on one million sequenced T cells were considered lower bounds and underestimates. Donor CMV infection status was unknown, potentially confounding age-related changes in expanded clonotypes.

The donors were roughly 38 Caucasian individuals from Russia, aged roughly 6 to 100 years, who were systemically healthy. Ten milliliters of peripheral blood were drawn from each donor into EDTA-treated Vacutainer tubes. Ficoll-Paque density-gradient centrifugation was used to isolate PBMCs, with at least 6.5 million per sample. Trizol reagent was used to extract total RNA from PBMCs, with at least 5 micrograms per sample. For every donor, flow cytometry on a PBMC aliquot measured the percentage of naive CD45RAhigh/CD27high T cells. Library preparation was by 5' RACE. TCRdb lists the instrument as Illumina HiSeq 2500. A second PCR of 7 to 11 cycles was run with a J-beta primer mix and a sample-barcoded 5' primer. A unique molecular identifier was introduced onto each TCR beta cDNA molecule by a template-switch 5' adaptor carrying 12 random nucleotides. At least 2.5 million CDR3-containing paired-end reads were obtained from each sample. All of the RNA was converted into first-strand cDNA using the Mint cDNA synthesis kit, with a TRBC-specific oligonucleotide serving as the primer. Following uracil-DNA glycosylase treatment, all cDNA underwent a first 18-cycle PCR with the universal primers M1SS and BC2_uni_R. The authors' pipeline ran thus. Normalization of each sample was performed by random selection of 1 million high-quality reads, each carrying a distinct molecular identifier. Instead of being binned into consensus sequences, reads with shared molecular identifiers were discarded. CDR3 identification, clonotype clustering and error correction used MiTCR with a Q25 quality threshold and the strictest error-elimination algorithm. A nonparametric unseen species model with Euler transformation was used to estimate lower-bound total TCR beta diversity. Starting from the raw public reads, TCRdb applied fastp trimming at Q25, assembled clones with MiXCR and retained in-frame beta chains. One record per CDR3 amino acid sequence lists the most common genes and DNA. The V and J calls come from TCRdb's annotation, not from the publication. The sample has about 970,000 distinct CDR3 sequences on record, roughly 50% of them singletons. Jointly, the top ten make up 20% to 25% of the sample.

As encoded in the germline V gene, CDR1 is SGHVS while CDR2 is FQNEAQ. The CDR3 spans 18 residues, from the cysteine through the phenylalanine. Only CDR3 DNA is held: 54 bases, read in frame from base 1. Trimming leaves V shorter by 5 bases and J shorter by 3 bases, with the junction holding 14 bases beyond the gene matches. The chain uses TRBV7-8 and TRBJ2-1; 9 junctional bases match TRBD2. This clonotype was obtained from a woman aged 55-70 years in good health. Material for sequencing was blood. This receptor has the CDR3 CASSRGLLREGLYNEQFF. The DNA sequence reads TGTGCCAGCAGCCGCGGACTTTTGCGGGAGGGCCTCTACAATGAGCAGTTCTTC.